The subject of this entry is one T cell receptor (beta chain). No antigen is known for it. This record belongs to a study of cytomegalovirus exposure and HLA in healthy donors. It was with 60 Vbeta and 13 Jbeta primers that the PCR ran. TCRdb keeps only in-frame clones here, not all; method: immunoSEQ multiplex PCR. The repertoire holds 40,000 or so clones, with around 70% as singletons. Study-wide findings and caveats: Later, TCR association rates were found to vary by HLA locus, highest for DRB1 and lowest for HLA-C. In an earlier analysis, in fewer than 700 donors, most V segments appeared productive either ~90% or ~30% of the time. The study put roughly 160 TCR beta chains on its list as cytomegalovirus-associated.

Losses at the gene ends were 5 bases for V and 12 bases for J; bases not matched to a gene: 13. CDR3 length equals 15 residues. Germline-derived CDR1 and CDR2 are MNHEY and SMNVEV (reference sequence). Healthy donors of bone marrow made up the group. The J gene is TRBJ2-1, the V gene TRBV27, with 10 bases matching TRBD2. The sequenced material came from PBMCs. The TCR sequence derives from a man under 40 in good health and CMV-seronegative. The DNA of the CDR3 is TGTGCCAGCAGTCCCGCCGCTGGACTAGCGGCTGGGCAGTTCTTC. Residues: CASSPAAGLAAGQFF.